This TCR beta chain emerged from a study of tumor and adjacent non-tumor tissue in lung cancer. This CDR3 region has 13 residues. Germline loops: CDR1 SGHNT, CDR2 YYREEE (reference sequence). A modified ARM-PCR protocol with three rounds of nested PCR amplified TCRbeta. TCRdb re-called the multiplex PCR reads with MiXCR, one entry per CDR3 protein. The sample records about 110,000 distinct CDR3 sequences, 50% to 70% being singletons. The template was RNA from unsorted bulk tissue. Distant lung tissue was collected more than 3 cm away from the tumor edge. A note on this clonotype: At one end, the junction sequence differs from germline, possibly due to a read error.

This rearrangement joins TRBV5-4 to TRBJ1-2; 8 bases align to TRBD1. Sequencing was performed on distant non-tumor lung tissue. The sequence came from a man in his 60s with non-small cell lung cancer. CDR3 sequence (DNA): TGTGCCAGCAGCTGGGACAGGTACCATGGCTACACCTTT. Protein product: CASSWDRYHGYTF.